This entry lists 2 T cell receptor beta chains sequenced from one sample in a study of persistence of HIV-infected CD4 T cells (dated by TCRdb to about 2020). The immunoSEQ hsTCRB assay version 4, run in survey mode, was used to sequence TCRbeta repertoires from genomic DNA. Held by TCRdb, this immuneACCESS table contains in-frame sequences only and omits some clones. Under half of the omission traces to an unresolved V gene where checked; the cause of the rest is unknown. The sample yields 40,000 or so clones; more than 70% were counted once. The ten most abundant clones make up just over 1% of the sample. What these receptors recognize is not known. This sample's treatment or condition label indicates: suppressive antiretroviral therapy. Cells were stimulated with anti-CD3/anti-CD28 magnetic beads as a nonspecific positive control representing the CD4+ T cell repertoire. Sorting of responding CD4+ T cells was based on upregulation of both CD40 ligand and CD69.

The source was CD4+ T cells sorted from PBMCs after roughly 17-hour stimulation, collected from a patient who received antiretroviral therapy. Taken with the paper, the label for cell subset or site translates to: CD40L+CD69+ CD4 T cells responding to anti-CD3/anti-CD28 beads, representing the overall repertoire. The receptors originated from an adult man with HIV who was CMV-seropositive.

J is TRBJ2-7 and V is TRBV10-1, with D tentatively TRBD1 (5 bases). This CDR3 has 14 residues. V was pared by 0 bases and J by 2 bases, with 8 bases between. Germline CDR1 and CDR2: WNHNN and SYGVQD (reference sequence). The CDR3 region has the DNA TGCGCCAGCAGTGAGTCGACAGTTCCCTACGAGCAGTACTTC. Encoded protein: CASSESTVPYEQYF.

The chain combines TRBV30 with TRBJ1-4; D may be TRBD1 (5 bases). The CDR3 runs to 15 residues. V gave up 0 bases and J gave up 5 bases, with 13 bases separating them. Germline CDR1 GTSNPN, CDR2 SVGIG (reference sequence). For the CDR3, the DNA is TGTGCCTGGAGTGTACGGAGACAGCGCAATGAAAAACTGTTTTTT. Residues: CAWSVRRQRNEKLFF.